These 31 T cell receptor beta chains came from one sample sequenced in a study of T cells in Graves' hyperthyroidism and ophthalmopathy. The investigators amplified TCR beta CDR3 regions from RNA transcripts. The study used the HTBI primer set for a first-round RT-PCR of the TCR CDR3. TCRdb recomputed calls from the multiplex PCR reads with MiXCR, one row per CDR3 protein. The sample records nearly 750,000 distinct CDR3 sequences, 35% being singletons. What was sequenced was blood. These TCRs come from a woman between 35 and 50 years old with Graves' hyperthyroidism.

In its sample, this clonotype was seen a few times. This chain uses TRBV20-1 with TRBJ1-2; D remains unclear. Between the trimmed V and J ends, which lost 4 bases and 8 bases, there was a span of 11 bases. The V gene's germline CDR1 is DFQATT and CDR2 SNEGSKA (reference sequence). CDR3 length: 11 residues. CDR3 coding DNA: TGCAGTGCTAAATATGATGGGGGCTACACCTTC. Its translation is CSAKYDGGYTF.

As concerns this clonotype: A much larger clone differs from this one at a single base, so this may be a read error. The CDR3 bases are TGCAGTGCTAGTCCACAGGCCCTCTCTGGAGACACCATATATTTT. It codes for CSASPQALSGDTIYF. The V gene is TRBV20-1, the J gene TRBJ1-3, with D possibly TRBD1 on 5 matching bases. CDR1 DFQATT and CDR2 SNEGSKA come from the germline V gene (reference sequence). This CDR3 is 15 amino acids long.

CDR3 DNA: TGTGCCAGCTCACCCGAGCGGGGGATCTACGAGCAGTACTTC. Translating gives CASSPERGIYEQYF. The rearrangement uses TRBV9 and TRBJ2-7, with 8 positions matching TRBD2. Trimming took 7 bases from V and 3 from J; bases not matched to a gene: 9. The CDR3 loop spans 14 amino acids. The V gene's germline CDR1 is SGDLS and CDR2 YYNGEE.

V and J are TRBV5-6 and TRBJ1-5; D is uncertain. The germline CDR1 and CDR2 sequences are SGHDT and YYEEEE. Trimming stripped 4 bases from V and 3 bases from J, with 11 bases between. CDR3 length: 14 amino acids. The CDR3 loop reads CASSHGEANQPQHF. The CDR3 nucleotides read TGTGCCAGCAGCCACGGGGAGGCCAATCAGCCCCAGCATTTT.

This clonotype came up many times. The rearrangement uses TRBV5-1 and TRBJ1-1; D might be TRBD1 (6 bases). V lost 2 bases and J lost 3, with 8 bases in between. The CDR3 has 13 amino acids. CDR1 and CDR2 from the germline V gene are SGHRS and YFSETQ. The CDR3 sequence: CASSFEGDTEAFF. CDR3 coding DNA: TGCGCCAGCAGCTTCGAGGGGGACACTGAAGCTTTCTTT.

A remark on this clonotype: Because the CDR3 is missing its conserved closing phenylalanine or tryptophan, this is likely a read error. No DNA is shown, since the ends of the CDR3 on it are uncertain; the CDR3 is the one TCRdb lists. This chain links TRBV2 with TRBJ2-5; TRBD1, the D gene given by the table, was not confirmed from the DNA. Germline V gene lookup returns CDR1 SNHLY and CDR2 FYNNEI. The CDR3 totals 9 residues, both ends included. CDR3: CASVPDGQS.

This clonotype has ten or more counts. This chain joins TRBV7-8 and TRBJ2-5; 7 bases align to TRBD1. The germline V gene encodes CDR1 SGHVS and CDR2 FQNEAQ. Trimming at V came to 5 bases and at J to 4 bases, leaving 10 bases not matched to a gene. CDR3 length: 15 amino acids. CDR3 nucleotide sequence: TGTGCCAGCAGCAAACTGACAGGGACCCCAGAGACCCAGTACTTC. Protein: CASSKLTGTPETQYF. Using reference TRBV7-8 and TRBJ2-5 for the parts outside the CDR3, the full variable domain is GAGVSQSPRYKVAKRGQDVALRCDPISGHVSLFWYQQALGQGPEFLTYFQNEAQLDKSGLPSDRFFAERPEGSVSTLKIQRTQQEDSAVYLCASSKLTGTPETQYFGPGTRLLVL.

The chain joins TRBV11-2 to TRBJ2-7; TRBD2 aligns across 10 bases. Germline CDR1 SGHAT, CDR2 FQNNGV. V trimming: 5 bases; J trimming: 5 bases; junction bases outside the gene matches: 15. This CDR3 comprises 17 residues. The CDR3 DNA reads TGTGCCAGCAGCAACCAGCTAGCGGGAGTTATTGGCAACGAGCAGTACTTC. Encoded protein: CASSNQLAGVIGNEQYF. Filled out from reference TRBV11-2 and TRBJ2-7, the complete variable domain reads EAGVAQSPRYKIIEKRQSVAFWCNPISGHATLYWYQQILGQGPKLLIQFQNNGVVDDSQLPKDRFSAERLKGVDSTLKIQPAKLEDSAVYLCASSNQLAGVIGNEQYFGPGTRLTVT.

In its sample, this clonotype was seen a few times. The chain links TRBV4-3 to TRBJ1-2; TRBD1 matches at 7 bases. Germline-derived CDR1 and CDR2 are LGHNA and YSLEER. Trimming removed 3 bases from V and 4 bases from J; junction bases left unmatched: 11. The CDR3 is made up of 16 amino acids. CDR3 in amino acids: CASSQSEGYRGYGYTF. The CDR3 DNA follows: TGCGCCAGCAGCCAGAGTGAGGGTTACAGGGGCTATGGCTACACCTTC.

There are a few counts of this clonotype. The chain is built from TRBV28 and TRBJ2-2; D might be TRBD1 (5 bases). CDR1 is MDHEN, CDR2 SYDVKM, per germline. With 5 bases removed from V and 6 bases from J, the gap between germline ends came to 10 bases. This CDR3 comprises 13 residues. The CDR3 DNA is TGTGCCAGCAGTAACCAGGGTCCCGGGGAGCTGTTTTTT. The encoded protein is CASSNQGPGELFF.

Note on this clonotype: A read error may account for a junction end that differs from germline. The V gene is TRBV7-9, the J gene TRBJ2-5; weak D call: TRBD1 (5 bases). This CDR3 has 16 amino acids. From germline, CDR1 is SEHNR and CDR2 FQNEAQ (reference sequence). The CDR3 sequence is CACSAGMNTDQETQYF. Here the CDR3 DNA reads TGTGCCTGCAGCGCAGGGATGAACACTGACCAAGAGACCCAGTACTTC.

The rearrangement joins TRBV19 to TRBJ1-1; TRBD1 aligns across 10 bases. Germline V gives CDR1 LNHDA, CDR2 SQIVND (reference sequence). The CDR3 covers 16 residues. V shed 3 bases, J shed 2 bases, and the junction held 6 bases outside the gene matches. The CDR3 here is CASSISTGGDNTEAFF. CDR3 DNA: TGTGCCAGTAGTATTTCGACAGGGGGCGATAACACTGAAGCTTTCTTT.

In its sample, this clonotype was seen many times. The V and J genes are TRBV7-9 and TRBJ1-4; D is possibly TRBD1 (5 bases). Trimming left V 1 base short and J 2 bases short, with 14 bases between. The CDR3 contains 17 residues. CDR1 SEHNR and CDR2 FQNEAQ come from the germline V gene (reference sequence). The CDR3 region is CASSLGRVGSTNEKLFF. The DNA of the CDR3 is TGTGCCAGCAGCTTAGGCAGGGTCGGGTCGACTAATGAAAAACTGTTTTTT.

V usage is TRBV10-3 and J usage is TRBJ1-2; 10 bases align to TRBD1. CDR1 is ENHRY, CDR2 SYGVKD, per germline. CDR3 length: 13 residues. J lost 3 bases, V lost 8 bases, and 3 bases had no gene match. CDR3 nucleotide sequence: TGTGCCATCGGGACAGGGGTCCACTATGGCTACACCTTC. This sequence encodes CAIGTGVHYGYTF.

This clonotype was detected many times. V usage is TRBV19 and J usage is TRBJ1-5, with D possibly TRBD1 on 5 matching bases. This CDR3 comprises 16 residues. Trimming stripped 3 bases from V and 4 bases from J, with 16 bases between. Germline V gives CDR1 LNHDA, CDR2 SQIVND (reference sequence). The CDR3 loop reads CASSISLGVVNQPQHF. DNA of the CDR3: TGTGCCAGTAGTATCTCCTTAGGGGTGGTGAATCAGCCCCAGCATTTT. Full variable domain (missing parts from reference TRBV19 and TRBJ1-5): DGGITQSPKYLFRKEGQNVTLSCEQNLNHDAMYWYRQDPGQGLRLIYYSQIVNDFQKGDIAEGYSVSREKKESFPLTVTSAQKNPTAFYLCASSISLGVVNQPQHFGDGTRLSIL.

Worth noting for this clonotype: A read error is possible here, since a much larger clone lies one base away. V gene TRBV7-2 combines with J gene TRBJ1-1; D possibly corresponds to TRBD1 (6 bases). Trimming shortened V by 2 bases and J by 8 bases, and 12 bases separated the two germline ends. This CDR3 spans 13 amino acids. CDR1 and CDR2 (germline): SGHTA, FQGNSA. As DNA, the CDR3 is TGTGCCAGCAGCTTAATGAGGGGGATCGAAGCTTTCTTT. It codes for CASSLMRGIEAFF.

With respect to this clonotype: The final CDR3 position lacks the conserved phenylalanine or tryptophan, pointing to a likely read error. The DNA is omitted, as the CDR3 cannot be located on it reliably, and the CDR3 follows TCRdb's listing. The chain has TRBV7-3 and TRBJ2-2. The CDR3 spans 15 residues, counting both ends. Germline V gene lookup returns CDR1 SGHTA and CDR2 FQGTGA. CDR3 residues: CASSSSPANTGELVL.

This clonotype was counted at least ten times. This chain uses TRBV10-3 with TRBJ2-2, with D maybe TRBD1 (5 bases). This CDR3 region has 12 residues. CDR1 is ENHRY, CDR2 SYGVKD, per germline. The germline V and J ends were trimmed by 4 bases and 5 bases, with 5 bases remaining between them. The CDR3 DNA follows: TGTGCCATCAGTGGGACAACCGGGGAGCTGTTTTTT. Its translation is CAISGTTGELFF.

This clonotype showed up many times. This sequence joins TRBV4-3 and TRBJ1-2; perhaps TRBD1 as D (6 bases). The ends were cut back, 4 bases at V and 4 bases at J, with 13 bases in the middle. Germline CDR1 LGHNA, CDR2 YSLEER. The CDR3 loop spans 14 amino acids. CDR3 protein: CASSPRGGSYGYTF. The CDR3 DNA reads TGCGCCAGCAGCCCCAGGGGAGGTAGCTATGGCTACACCTTC.

In this sample, this clonotype turned up many times. The DNA for the CDR3 is TGTGCCAGCAGCCAAAAGGGAGGGACCCAGTACTTC. Translating it yields CASSQKGGTQYF. This rearrangement joins TRBV14 to TRBJ2-5, with D possibly matching TRBD2 (6 bases). Deletions cut 2 bases from V and 7 bases from J, with 8 bases between. Germline loops: CDR1 SGHDN, CDR2 FVKESK. The CDR3 consists of 12 residues. The full variable domain, in which reference TRBV14 and TRBJ2-5 provide the parts outside the CDR3, is EAGVTQFPSHSVIEKGQTVTLRCDPISGHDNLYWYRRVMGKEIKFLLHFVKESKQDESGMPNNRFLAERTGGTYSTLKVQPAELEDSGVYFCASSQKGGTQYFGPGTRLLVL.

This clonotype was detected once. This chain links TRBV5-1 with TRBJ2-7; D may be TRBD1 (6 bases). The V end was cut by 0 bases, the J end by 2 bases, with 15 bases between. The germline gives CDR1 SGHRS, CDR2 YFSETQ. The CDR3 loop spans 16 amino acids. CDR3 sequence (DNA): TGCGCCAGCAGCTTGGAGAGCAGGGGACCACCCTACGAGCAGTACTTC. As protein: CASSLESRGPPYEQYF.

This clonotype was counted many times. The chain couples TRBV29-1 to TRBJ2-5; D ambiguous. Trimming cost V 3 bases and J 2 bases, with 13 bases left between them. CDR1 and CDR2 from the germline V gene are SQVTM and ANQGSEA. The CDR3 sequence is 14 residues long. This CDR3 is CSVEGVVGQETQYF. The CDR3 nucleotides read TGCAGCGTTGAGGGTGTCGTGGGACAAGAGACCCAGTACTTC.

The chain carries TRBV29-1 and TRBJ1-4; no clear D gene. With 8 bases removed from V and 7 bases from J, the gap between germline ends came to 11 bases. This CDR3 has 11 amino acids. In germline, CDR1 is SQVTM, CDR2 ANQGSEA. The CDR3 DNA reads TGCAGCCCAAAAGGGTTTGAAAAACTGTTTTTT. This codes for CSPKGFEKLFF.

This clonotype was recorded many times. The J gene is TRBJ1-4, the V gene TRBV19, with D perhaps TRBD1 (5 bases). V was clipped by 9 bases and J by 0 bases, with 11 bases between them. Germline CDR1 and CDR2: LNHDA and SQIVND (reference sequence). This CDR3 is 14 amino acids long. CDR3 sequence: CASSGGATNEKLFF. The CDR3, as DNA: TGTGCCAGCAGTGGGGGTGCAACTAATGAAAAACTGTTTTTT.

This clonotype was detected ten times or more. The J gene is TRBJ1-2, the V gene TRBV10-2; 7 nucleotides match TRBD1. CDR1 WSHSY and CDR2 SAAADI come from the germline V gene. The CDR3 has 15 residues. V lost 0 bases to trimming and J lost 7 bases; unmatched junction nucleotides: 8. This CDR3 reads CASSESDRAASGYTF. CDR3 DNA sequence: TGCGCCAGCAGTGAGTCCGACAGGGCGGCTTCTGGCTACACCTTC.

With respect to this clonotype: Given a much more abundant clone one base away, this may be a read error. This chain connects TRBV7-3 to TRBJ1-5, with D possibly TRBD1 on 5 matching bases. Germline V gene lookup returns CDR1 SGHTA and CDR2 FQGTGA. V shed 5 bases and J shed 5 bases, with 19 bases lying between them. The CDR3 spans 16 residues. CDR3: CASSLRPAGSHQPQHF. The CDR3 DNA sequence: TGTGCCAGCAGCCTTAGACCGGCAGGGAGCCATCAGCCCCAGCATTTT.

The V gene is TRBV7-2, the J gene TRBJ2-5; 11 nucleotides match TRBD2. The DNA end is a closer match to TRBJ2-1, so the J assignment may be wrong. The CDR3 covers 14 residues. The V gene's germline CDR1 is SGHTA and CDR2 FQGNSA. The CDR3 spells CASSEGLAVNEQFF. The CDR3 DNA sequence: TGTGCCAGCAGTGAGGGACTAGCGGTCAATGAGCAGTTCTTC.

The CDR3 DNA is TGTGCCAGCGCAACCAAAAATGAGGCCCGCGGCTACACCTTC. Encoded protein: CASATKNEARGYTF. The chain employs TRBV9 and TRBJ1-2; D remains ambiguous. CDR3 size: 14 residues. CDR1 and CDR2 from the germline V gene are SGDLS and YYNGEE. The V end was cut by 7 bases, the J end by 8 bases, with 21 bases between.

This clonotype was detected many times. The chain employs TRBV18 and TRBJ2-5; D ambiguous. There are 12 residues in the CDR3. V shed 8 bases and J shed 0 bases, with 7 bases lying between them. Germline V gene sequence: CDR1 KGHSH, CDR2 LQKENI. The CDR3 bases are TGTGCCAGCAGCCCCAACCAAGAGACCCAGTACTTC. Protein sequence: CASSPNQETQYF.

This clonotype was observed many times. CDR3 region: CASSLVQSGTGSYEQYF. CDR3 bases: TGTGCCAGCAGCTTAGTTCAGTCTGGGACAGGGTCTTACGAGCAGTACTTC. J is TRBJ2-7 and V is TRBV7-2; 9 bases are a match to TRBD1. This CDR3 region has 17 residues. Germline lookup yields CDR1 SGHTA and CDR2 FQGNSA. Unmatched junction bases numbered 11, after V lost 1 base and J lost 4 bases.

This clonotype was detected many times. This sequence joins TRBV7-8 and TRBJ2-7; D perhaps matches TRBD1 (5 bases). There are 15 residues in the CDR3. Trimming took off 4 bases at V and 2 bases at J, with 15 bases between the two ends. Germline-derived CDR1 and CDR2 are SGHVS and FQNEAQ. As DNA, the CDR3 is TGTGCCAGCAGCTCGACTCAGGGTGGCGCCTACGAGCAGTACTTC. It translates to CASSSTQGGAYEQYF.